This T cell receptor beta chain was retrieved from a study of blood T cell repertoires in COVID-19 (dated by TCRdb to 2020 to 2022). Regarding the research as a whole: Samples from collaborators originated in the United States, Italy and Spain and spanned both the acute and convalescent phases of COVID-19. The prospective study material was composed of cDNA or gDNA derived from T cells, B-cell-depleted T cells, or PBMCs. Subjects who had been exposed to COVID-19, were actively infected with it, or had recovered from it provided the deeply sampled blood TCRbeta repertoires that made up the dataset. A freely available public database, intended as a resource for researchers studying the immune response to SARS-CoV-2, is where the repertoires were released. Samples were obtained from the ongoing ImmuneRACE study (first 160 participants) and from over 1,000 subjects provided by 6 global collaborators. The sample metadata nearly always contained a de-identified subject ID, COVID-19 status, age in years and sex. Where HLA class I and class II types were available, the types were taken from metadata supplied by the sample provider, not from assay-based typing.

On the study overall, not on this receptor specifically: How much clinical and demographic metadata was included differed by source and by participant, and the metadata was provided uncurated.

Whole blood was collected in K2EDTA tubes by collaborating institutions according to the institutions' own protocols. For TCRbeta analysis, collaborators shipped samples in one of three forms: frozen whole blood, isolated PBMCs, or DNA extracted from either of those sample types. TCRbeta CDR3 regions were amplified from genomic DNA using the immunoSEQ Assay, a bias-controlled multiplex PCR. Regarding the original processing steps: The number of nucleated cells in each sample was estimated by amplification of reference gene primers within the assay. To quantify the absolute abundance of each unique TCRbeta CDR3 rearrangement, sequence reads were collapsed and filtered. For each sample, productive Simpson clonality was calculated as the square root of Simpson's diversity index over productive rearrangements. Here the immuneACCESS table is served through TCRdb, limited to in-frame sequences with V and J called. Missing clones are a known gap in these copies; in checked studies unresolved V genes cover under half, and the rest lacks a known reason. That table is the source of V, J and clone size, and D and trimming were worked out from the DNA. The sample table lists 68,000 or so clones, 65% to 80% of them with a count of one. The ten largest clones take up 30% to 40% of the sample.

About this clone: Its antigen is not yet known. The sample holds no much larger clone one base away, and base qualities are not on file.

The CDR3 goes from the cysteine to the phenylalanine over 13 residues. Of the read, only the CDR3 DNA is kept; its 39 bases are in frame from base 1. V is cut by 6 bases and J by 4 bases, and the space between the germline ends is 10 bases. From a lookup of the germline V gene, CDR1 and CDR2 are MNHEY and SVGAGI. The chain is made from TRBV6-5 and TRBJ1-5; the D gene assignment is ambiguous. The sequenced material came from peripheral blood. The receptor was derived from a human donor in a cohort sampled during active COVID-19. Read as DNA, the sequence is TGTGCCAGCAGCATGGGCAGAAATCAGCCCCAGCATTTT. It is translated as CASSMGRNQPQHF.